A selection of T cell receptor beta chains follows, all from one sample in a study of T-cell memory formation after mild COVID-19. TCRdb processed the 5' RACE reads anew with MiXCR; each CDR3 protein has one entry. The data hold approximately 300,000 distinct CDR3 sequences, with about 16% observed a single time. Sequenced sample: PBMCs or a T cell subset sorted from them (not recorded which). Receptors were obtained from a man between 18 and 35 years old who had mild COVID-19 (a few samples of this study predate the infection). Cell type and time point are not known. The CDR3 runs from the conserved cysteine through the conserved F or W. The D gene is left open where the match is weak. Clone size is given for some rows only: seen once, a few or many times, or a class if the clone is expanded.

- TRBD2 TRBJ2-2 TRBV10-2 CASRTSGGGTGELFF TGCGCCAGCAGAACTAGCGGGGGGGGCACCGGGGAGCTGTTTTTT
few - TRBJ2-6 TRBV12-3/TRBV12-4 CASSLVHYAGANVLTF TGTGCCAGCAGTTTAGTCCATTATGCGGGGGCCAACGTCCTGACTTTC
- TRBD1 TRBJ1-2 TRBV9 CASSVPTGGYGYTF TGTGCCAGCAGCGTCCCTACAGGGGGCTATGGCTACACCTTC
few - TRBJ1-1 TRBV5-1 CASSPEGVNTEAFF TGCGCCAGCAGCCCCGAGGGGGTGAACACTGAAGCTTTCTTT
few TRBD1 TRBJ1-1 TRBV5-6 CASSFGQGRPEAFF TGTGCCAGCAGCTTTGGACAGGGGAGGCCTGAAGCTTTCTTT
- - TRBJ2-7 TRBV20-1 CSARDPDLYEQYF TGCAGTGCTAGAGATCCAGATCTCTACGAGCAGTACTTC
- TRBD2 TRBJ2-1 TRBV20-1 CSAQLGLAGGQNEQFF TGCAGTGCTCAACTGGGACTAGCGGGGGGCCAAAATGAGCAGTTCTTC
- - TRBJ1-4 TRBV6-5 CASSYGSGATNEKLFF TGTGCCAGCAGTTACGGCAGTGGGGCAACTAATGAAAAACTGTTTTTT
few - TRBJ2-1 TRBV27 CASSPINEQFF TGTGCCAGCAGTCCGATCAATGAGCAGTTCTTC
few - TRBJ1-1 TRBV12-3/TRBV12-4 CASSANRAWGAEAFF TGTGCCAGCAGTGCCAACAGGGCGTGGGGCGCTGAAGCTTTCTTT
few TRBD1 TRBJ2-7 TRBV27 CASATRDRGIYEQYF TGTGCCAGCGCTACCCGGGACAGGGGTATTTACGAGCAGTACTTC
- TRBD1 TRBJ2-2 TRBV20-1 CSASPPWTGGYTGELFF TGCAGTGCCAGCCCTCCCTGGACAGGGGGATACACCGGGGAGCTGTTTTTT
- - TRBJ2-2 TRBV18 CASSPWVGATNTGELFF TGTGCCAGCTCACCATGGGTCGGGGCGACGAACACCGGGGAGCTGTTTTTT
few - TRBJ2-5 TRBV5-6 CASSSTRHRFNLETQYF TGTGCCAGCAGCTCGACGCGGCACAGGTTCAATTTGGAGACCCAGTACTTC
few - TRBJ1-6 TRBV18 CASSPRQSSYNSPLHF TGTGCCAGCTCACCCCGGCAGAGCTCCTATAATTCACCCCTCCACTTT
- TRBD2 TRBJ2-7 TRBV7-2 CASSAGTSSYEQYF TGTGCCAGCAGCGCCGGGACTAGCTCCTACGAGCAGTACTTC